Listed below are T cell receptor beta chains from one sample, sequenced in a study of T-cell reconstitution after alpha-beta-depleted transplantation in children. TCRdb re-analysed the PCR reads in MiXCR, keeping a single row per CDR3 protein. This table has nearly 400,000 distinct CDR3 sequences, 20% appearing once. Sequences were derived from PBMCs from the stem cell graft donor, sampled from the stem cell graft. These receptors originate from a human donor who donated a stem cell graft to a child with acute myeloid leukemia. Each CDR3 is given with its conserved first and last residue. The D gene is left open where the match is weak. Part of the rows lack a size; the others show once, few, many or a class for expanded clones.

j_call,clone_size,v_call,d_call,cdr3_nt,cdr3_aa
TRBJ2-7,few,TRBV20-1,.,TGCAGTGCTAGAGATGTGGCGGGACCCTCCTACGAGCAGTACTTC,CSARDVAGPSYEQYF
TRBJ2-7,many,TRBV10-3,.,TGTGCCATCAGTGAGAGGAGGTCCGAGCAGTACTTC,CAISERRSEQYF
TRBJ2-5,few,TRBV4-2,TRBD2,TGTGCCAGCAGCCATCCTGCTAGCGGGGTACAAGAGACCCAGTACTTC,CASSHPASGVQETQYF
TRBJ2-7,few,TRBV15,.,TGTGCCACCAGCAGAAAAGGGACGGAGTCCTACGAGCAGTACTTC,CATSRKGTESYEQYF
TRBJ2-5,.,TRBV7-2,.,TGTGCCAGCAGCTTAGGCCCTCGCGAGACCCAGTACTTC,CASSLGPRETQYF
TRBJ2-1,many,TRBV10-3,.,TGTGCCCACGCCGGGCAACGCTCCTACAATGAGCAGTTCTTC,CAHAGQRSYNEQFF
TRBJ2-3,many,TRBV6-1,.,TGTGCCAGCAGCGGGGATGGGGCTAGTCAGGGCACAGATACGCAGTATTTT,CASSGDGASQGTDTQYF
TRBJ2-1,.,TRBV7-3,TRBD2,TGTGCCAGCAGCTTCAAGCGGGAGACCTTTCATGAGCAGTTCTTC,CASSFKRETFHEQFF
TRBJ2-5,.,TRBV28,.,TGTGCCAGCTCACCCAATCTAGGGATCCAGTACTTC,CASSPNLGIQYF
TRBJ2-7,few,TRBV29-1,TRBD2,TGCAGCGTTGAAAGGCGGGGGGGACTCGGCGAGCAGTACTTC,CSVERRGGLGEQYF
TRBJ2-1,many,TRBV10-3,.,TGTGCCATCAGTGGGGCGGACCAAACATCGGGCGATGAGCAGTTCTTC,CAISGADQTSGDEQFF
TRBJ2-5,few,TRBV28,.,TGTGCCAGCAGTTTTGTAGTACAAGAGACCCAGTACTTC,CASSFVVQETQYF
TRBJ1-4,few,TRBV12-3/TRBV12-4,TRBD1,TGTGCCAGCAGTACCCCGAGGGACAGGGAACCTGGGGAAAAACTGTTTTTT,CASSTPRDREPGEKLFF
TRBJ1-2,many,TRBV20-1,.,TGCAGTGCTAGTATAGGGGAGGGCCTCTATGGCTACACCTTC,CSASIGEGLYGYTF
TRBJ2-1,few,TRBV11-2,TRBD1,TGTGCCAGCAGCTTAGAGACAGGGGGCTACAATGAGCAGTTCTTC,CASSLETGGYNEQFF
TRBJ2-7,few,TRBV20-1,.,TGCAGTGCAAGGCCCCTAAGCGGGCCCAGCTCCTACGAGCAGTACTTC,CSARPLSGPSSYEQYF
TRBJ2-5,few,TRBV7-2,.,TGTGCCAGCAGCCAAACGTCAGAGACCCAGTACTTC,CASSQTSETQYF
TRBJ2-2,many,TRBV7-9,.,TGTGCCAGCAGCGCAACAGGGACCGGGGAGCTGTTTTTT,CASSATGTGELFF
TRBJ1-6,many,TRBV20-1,.,TGCAGTGCTAGAGAAACAGGGAGCGATTCACCCCTCCACTTT,CSARETGSDSPLHF
TRBJ2-2,once,TRBV12-3/TRBV12-4,.,TGTGCCAGCAGTTTTGTTGGTGGAACCGGGGAGCTGTTTTTT,CASSFVGGTGELFF
TRBJ2-7,.,TRBV24-1,TRBD2,TGTGCCACCAGTTTGGCTAGCGGCTCCTACGAGCAGTACTTC,CATSLASGSYEQYF
TRBJ2-6,few,TRBV4-3,.,TGCGCCAGCAGCTCTACGGGTGGAAGATCTGGGGCCAACGTCCTGACTTTC,CASSSTGGRSGANVLTF
TRBJ2-7,.,TRBV25-1,TRBD1,TGTGCCAGCAGTCCTCCAACGGGGACAGGGGACGAGCAGTACTTC,CASSPPTGTGDEQYF
TRBJ1-4,few,TRBV20-1,.,TGCAGTGCCGCATTCGGAGACGAAAAACTGTTTTTT,CSAAFGDEKLFF
TRBJ1-2,few,TRBV12-3/TRBV12-4,.,TGTGCCACCGCCGGGGGAGGGGGTTATGGCTACACCTTC,CATAGGGGYGYTF
TRBJ1-5,.,TRBV4-1,.,TGCGCCAGCAGCCAAGATTATACTGGCCTGAGTCAGCCCCAGCATTTT,CASSQDYTGLSQPQHF
TRBJ2-5,many,TRBV5-1,.,TGCGCCAGCAGCTTGGCCGGAGCGAACCAAGAGACCCAGTACTTC,CASSLAGANQETQYF
TRBJ2-7,few,TRBV24-1,.,TGTGCCACCAGTGGCAGCGACTCCTACGAGCAGTACTTC,CATSGSDSYEQYF
TRBJ2-1,few,TRBV6-5,.,TGTGCCAGCAGTTCACCTTACAGGGGAGGTCGGTTCTTC,CASSSPYRGGRFF
TRBJ2-3,few,TRBV9,.,TGTGCCAGCAGCGTAGGAAGGGTGCTTAGTGGGGATACGCAGTATTTT,CASSVGRVLSGDTQYF
TRBJ2-7,many,TRBV7-2,TRBD2,TGTGCCAGCAGCGTGGGACTAGCGGAACTTTACGAGCAGTACTTC,CASSVGLAELYEQYF
TRBJ2-2,many,TRBV5-4,TRBD1,TGTGCCAGCAGCGGGCGGACAGGCGTGAACACCGGGGAGCTGTTTTTT,CASSGRTGVNTGELFF
TRBJ1-5,few,TRBV21-1,.,TGTGCCAGCAGCAAAGCGGGGCCGGACAGTTATAGCAATCAGCCCCAGCATTTT,CASSKAGPDSYSNQPQHF
TRBJ2-7,medium-sized,TRBV6-5,.,TGTGCCAGCAGTGTACTCTCCGGGACTGCCTACGAGCAGTACTTC,CASSVLSGTAYEQYF
TRBJ2-2,.,TRBV10-1,TRBD1,TGCGCCAGCAGTGAGTTGAGGGGGCAGGGCACCGGGGAGCTGTTTTTT,CASSELRGQGTGELFF
TRBJ1-2,.,TRBV20-1,.,TGCAGTGCTAGCCAGGGGACTAACTATGGCTACACCTTC,CSASQGTNYGYTF
TRBJ2-2,.,TRBV29-1,TRBD2,TGCAGCGGAAGCGTAGCGGGAGTCACCGGGGAGCTGTTTTTT,CSGSVAGVTGELFF
TRBJ1-1,.,TRBV7-6,.,TGTGCCAGCAGCTTAGTTCCAGCTGAAGCTTTCTTT,CASSLVPAEAFF
TRBJ2-7,few,TRBV5-1,.,TGCGCCAGCAGCCCCACCGGGACAATCTACGAGCAGTACTTC,CASSPTGTIYEQYF
TRBJ2-7,many,TRBV20-1,TRBD2,TGCAGTGCTCTGCGGGCTAGCGGACTCTCTGGGCAGTACTTC,CSALRASGLSGQYF
TRBJ2-3,.,TRBV10-3,TRBD1,TGTGCCATCAGGCCGACAGGGGTCGCCACAGATACGCAGTATTTT,CAIRPTGVATDTQYF
TRBJ2-3,.,TRBV7-9,.,TGTGCCAGCAGCTCCGGGGTAGCTGTTAGCACAGATACGCAGTATTTT,CASSSGVAVSTDTQYF
TRBJ2-1,.,TRBV3-1,TRBD2,TGTGCCAGCAGCCAGGTATGGACTAGCTCGTACAATGAGCAGTTCTTC,CASSQVWTSSYNEQFF
TRBJ2-7,.,TRBV4-3,.,TGCGCCAGCAGCCAAGATCCCGAGGACGAGCAGTACTTC,CASSQDPEDEQYF
TRBJ2-1,few,TRBV12-3/TRBV12-4,.,TGTGCCAGCAGTTTACGGGGTAGCGATGAGCAGTTCTTC,CASSLRGSDEQFF
TRBJ2-7,.,TRBV7-2,TRBD2,TGTGCCAGCAGCTTAGACCTAGCGGGATTCTCCTACGAGCAGTACTTC,CASSLDLAGFSYEQYF
TRBJ1-6,.,TRBV12-3/TRBV12-4,TRBD1,TGTGCCAGCAGTCCCCGCCCAGGGGGCTCGGATTCACCCCTCCACTTT,CASSPRPGGSDSPLHF
TRBJ2-1,many,TRBV6-5,TRBD2,TGTGCCAGCAGCCTCGGACTAGCGGGAGGTCACGGAGAGCAGTTCTTC,CASSLGLAGGHGEQFF
TRBJ2-3,.,TRBV3-1,TRBD2,TGTGCCAGCAGCTCGGGACTAGCGGCCACAGATACGCAGTATTTT,CASSSGLAATDTQYF
TRBJ2-7,.,TRBV15,TRBD1,TGTGCCACCAGCGGAAGACAGGGGACCTACGAGCAGTACTTC,CATSGRQGTYEQYF
TRBJ2-7,few,TRBV20-1,TRBD2,TGCAGTGCTAGAGCGAGACTAGCGGACTACGAGCAGTACTTC,CSARARLADYEQYF
TRBJ1-1,.,TRBV18,TRBD1,TGTGCCAGCTCACCACCGCAGGGGGGGTTGAACACTGAAGCTTTCTTT,CASSPPQGGLNTEAFF
TRBJ2-7,.,TRBV24-1,.,TGTGCCACCAGTGATTATGACAGCTACGAGCAGTACTTC,CATSDYDSYEQYF
TRBJ2-7,few,TRBV5-1,.,TGCGCCAGCAGCTTGTACCAGGGGGGGTCCGAGCAGTACTTC,CASSLYQGGSEQYF